A single sample is the source of the 13 T cell receptor beta chains below, sequenced in a study of shared clonotypes between healthy human individuals. The table came from immunoSEQ multiplex PCR; TCRdb's copy has only in-frame clones and leaves some out. The sample holds roughly 1,000,000 clones; about 80% are singletons and the top ten take under 0.8%. The sequenced material came from memory CD4+ T cells from PBMCs. The subset denotes: CD45RA-negative fraction. These receptors were collected from a man aged 18 to 30 in good health. Some clones in this sample may be carry-over from other donors' samples.

This clone came up once. The gene calls are TRBV28 and TRBJ1-5, with TRBD1 as a possible D gene (6 bases). This CDR3 has 16 amino acids. The germline gives CDR1 MDHEN, CDR2 SYDVKM. Trimming stripped 7 bases from V and 0 bases from J, with 16 bases between. The CDR3 spells CASTKFRGASNQPQHF. CDR3 nucleotide sequence: TGTGCCAGCACCAAGTTCCGGGGGGCTAGCAATCAGCCCCAGCATTTT.

As for this clone: This sample also contains other DNA sequences that code for the same CDR3. CDR3 sequence reads: CASSLVEGAGGYTF. The DNA of the CDR3 is TGTGCCAGCAGCTTAGTGGAGGGGGCAGGTGGCTACACCTTC. This chain joins TRBV7-2 and TRBJ1-2; 7 positions match TRBD1. CDR3 length: 14 amino acids. The germline gives CDR1 SGHTA, CDR2 FQGNSA. V was clipped by 1 base and J by 7 bases; unmatched bases: 6.

V usage is TRBV14 and J usage is TRBJ2-5, with 7 nucleotides matching TRBD2. Germline CDR1 is SGHDN and CDR2 is FVKESK. V lost 3 bases and J lost 2; bases outside the gene matches: 6. CDR3 size: 15 residues. In DNA, the CDR3 is TGTGCCAGCAGCCATCGGCGGGGAGGGCAAGAGACCCAGTACTTC. It codes for CASSHRRGGQETQYF.

This sequence joins TRBV4-2 and TRBJ1-5; D remains ambiguous. The CDR3 is made up of 14 amino acids. The V gene lost 5 bases and the J gene lost 5 bases, with 13 bases spanning the gap. Germline V gene lookup returns CDR1 LGHNA and CDR2 YNFKEQ. CDR3 bases: TGTGCCAGCAGCTTGGGAGGCACTGATCAGCCCCAGCATTTT. It encodes CASSLGGTDQPQHF.

To note about this clone: This sample includes further DNA sequences coding for the same CDR3. This chain connects TRBV18 to TRBJ2-5; TRBD1 matches at 7 bases. Germline V gene sequence: CDR1 KGHSH, CDR2 LQKENI. The V segment lost 6 bases and the J segment 2 bases; nucleotides outside the gene matches: 3. The length of the CDR3 is 13 residues. Here the CDR3 reads CASSGTDQETQYF. CDR3 nucleotide sequence: TGTGCCAGCTCCGGGACAGATCAAGAGACCCAGTACTTC.

This clone was counted a single time. The chain links TRBV5-4 to TRBJ2-7, with D possibly TRBD1 on 5 matching bases. Trimming cost V 6 bases and J 2 bases, with 12 bases left between them. Germline V gene lookup returns CDR1 SGHNT and CDR2 YYREEE (reference sequence). The CDR3 is 13 residues long. CDR3 nucleotides: TGTGCCAGCACCTCGACAGTTACCTACGAGCAGTACTTC. Translation gives CASTSTVTYEQYF.

The J gene is TRBJ1-3, the V gene TRBV7-7; D is unclear. Germline V lookup: CDR1 SSHAT, CDR2 FNYEAQ (reference sequence). CDR3 size: 13 residues. V was trimmed by 3 bases and J by 8 bases, leaving 11 bases between them. CDR3: CASSLAEGDTIYF. CDR3 DNA sequence: TGTGCCAGCAGCTTGGCGGAGGGAGACACCATATATTTT.

CDR3 residues: CASSLASGRITYNEQFF. The CDR3 nucleotides read TGCGCCAGCAGCTTGGCGTCAGGGAGGATCACCTACAATGAGCAGTTCTTC. The V gene is TRBV5-1, the J gene TRBJ2-1; maybe TRBD2 (6 bases). Trimming shortened V by 0 bases and J by 2 bases, and 15 bases separated the two germline ends. The CDR3 sequence is 17 residues long. Germline CDR1 reads SGHRS; CDR2 reads YFSETQ.

This rearrangement joins TRBV7-2 to TRBJ1-5; no reliable D call. The CDR3 totals 16 residues. The V end was cut by 5 bases, the J end by 0 bases, with 14 bases between. The germline V gene has CDR1 SGHTA and CDR2 FQGNSA. CDR3 sequence (DNA): TGTGCCAGCAGCCCTGTAGGTGGCTATAGCAATCAGCCCCAGCATTTT. Amino acid sequence: CASSPVGGYSNQPQHF.

This clone was detected only a few times. Other DNA sequences from this sample encode an identical CDR3 as well. This sequence joins TRBV5-1 and TRBJ1-1; 10 bases match TRBD1. The CDR3 consists of 15 residues. After removal of 3 bases from V and 5 bases from J, the junction contained 7 bases not matched to a gene. Germline V CDR1 and CDR2: SGHRS, YFSETQ. The CDR3 region has the DNA TGCGCCAGCAGCTGGGGGACAGGGGCGAATACTGAAGCTTTCTTT. This encodes CASSWGTGANTEAFF.

The sample holds one count of this clone. The chain is built from TRBV7-9 and TRBJ2-1, with a weak D call TRBD1 (6 bases). In germline, CDR1 is SEHNR, CDR2 FQNEAQ (reference sequence). The CDR3 is made up of 16 amino acids. Trimming took 1 base from V and 0 from J, leaving 10 bases between them. The CDR3 DNA reads TGTGCCAGCAGCTTAGGGGGGCCCAGCTCCTACAATGAGCAGTTCTTC. This encodes CASSLGGPSSYNEQFF.

V and J are TRBV5-1 and TRBJ2-7; TRBD2 matches at 11 bases. V lost 4 bases to trimming and J lost 2 bases; unmatched junction nucleotides: 8. The CDR3 has 16 amino acids. Per germline, CDR1 SGHRS and CDR2 YFSETQ. CDR3 sequence: CASSPKLAGAPYEQYF. In nucleotides, the CDR3 is TGCGCCAGCAGCCCAAAACTAGCGGGAGCCCCCTACGAGCAGTACTTC.

The rearrangement uses TRBV28 and TRBJ1-5; unclear D gene. Germline CDR1 and CDR2: MDHEN and SYDVKM. Trimming shortened V by 8 bases and J by 4 bases, and 12 bases separated the two germline ends. The CDR3 has 13 amino acids. CDR3 in DNA: TGTGCCAGCCTCGAACGGGGAAATCAGCCCCAGCATTTT. Amino acids: CASLERGNQPQHF.